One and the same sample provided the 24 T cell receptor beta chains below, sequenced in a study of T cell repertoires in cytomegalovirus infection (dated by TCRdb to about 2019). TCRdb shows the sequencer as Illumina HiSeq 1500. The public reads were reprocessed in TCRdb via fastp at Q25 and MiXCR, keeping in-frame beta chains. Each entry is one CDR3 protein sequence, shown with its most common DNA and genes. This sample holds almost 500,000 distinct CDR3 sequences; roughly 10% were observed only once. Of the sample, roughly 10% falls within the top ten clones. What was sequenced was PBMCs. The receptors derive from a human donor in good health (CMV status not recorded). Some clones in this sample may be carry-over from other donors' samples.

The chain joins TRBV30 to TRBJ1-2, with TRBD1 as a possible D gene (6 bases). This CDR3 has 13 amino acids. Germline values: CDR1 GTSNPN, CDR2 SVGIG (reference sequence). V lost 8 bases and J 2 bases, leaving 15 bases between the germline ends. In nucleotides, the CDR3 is TGTGCCGGGATGGAACAGGGCAACTATGGCTACACCTTC. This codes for CAGMEQGNYGYTF.

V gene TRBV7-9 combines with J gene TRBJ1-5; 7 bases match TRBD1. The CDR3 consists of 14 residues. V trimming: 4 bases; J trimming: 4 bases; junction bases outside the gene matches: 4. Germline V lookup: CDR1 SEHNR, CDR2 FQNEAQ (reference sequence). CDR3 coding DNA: TGTGCCAGCAGCTCGGGACAGCAAAATCAGCCCCAGCATTTT. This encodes CASSSGQQNQPQHF.

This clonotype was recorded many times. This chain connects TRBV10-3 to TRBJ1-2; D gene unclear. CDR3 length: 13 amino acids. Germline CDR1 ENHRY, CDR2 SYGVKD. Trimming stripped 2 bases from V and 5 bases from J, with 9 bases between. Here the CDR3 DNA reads TGTGCCATCAGTGAGGGAGCAGATTATGGCTACACCTTC. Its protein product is CAISEGADYGYTF.

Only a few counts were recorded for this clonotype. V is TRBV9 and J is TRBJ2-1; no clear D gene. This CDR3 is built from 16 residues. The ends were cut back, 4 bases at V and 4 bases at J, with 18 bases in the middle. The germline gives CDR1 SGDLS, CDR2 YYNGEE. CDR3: CASSSGGSENYNEQFF. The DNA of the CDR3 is TGTGCCAGCAGCTCCGGTGGGTCAGAGAATTACAATGAGCAGTTCTTC.

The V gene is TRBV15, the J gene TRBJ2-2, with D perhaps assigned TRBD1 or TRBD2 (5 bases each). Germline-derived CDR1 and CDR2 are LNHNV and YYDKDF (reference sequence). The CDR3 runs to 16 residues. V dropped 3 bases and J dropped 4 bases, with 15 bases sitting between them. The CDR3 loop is CATSRPRGSGTGELFF. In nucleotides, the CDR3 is TGTGCCACCAGCAGGCCCCGGGGCAGCGGCACCGGGGAGCTGTTTTTT.

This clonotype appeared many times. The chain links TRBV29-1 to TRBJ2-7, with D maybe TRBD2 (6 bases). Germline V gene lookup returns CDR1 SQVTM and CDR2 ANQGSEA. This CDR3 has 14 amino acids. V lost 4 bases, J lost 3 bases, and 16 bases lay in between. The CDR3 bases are TGCAGCGTTGCCGGGACTCGCCCTTACTACGAGCAGTACTTC. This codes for CSVAGTRPYYEQYF.

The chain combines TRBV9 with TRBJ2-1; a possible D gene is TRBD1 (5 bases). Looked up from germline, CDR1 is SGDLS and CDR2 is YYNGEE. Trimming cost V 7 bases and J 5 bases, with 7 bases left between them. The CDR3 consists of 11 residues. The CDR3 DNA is TGTGCCAGCGAAGGGGACAATGAGCAGTTCTTC. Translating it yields CASEGDNEQFF.

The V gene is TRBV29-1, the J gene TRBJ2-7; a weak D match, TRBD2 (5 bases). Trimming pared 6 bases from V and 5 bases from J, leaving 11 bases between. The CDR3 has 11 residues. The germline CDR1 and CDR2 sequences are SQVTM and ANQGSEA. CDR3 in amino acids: CSVGPGNEQYF. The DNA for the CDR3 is TGCAGCGTCGGACCGGGAAACGAGCAGTACTTC.

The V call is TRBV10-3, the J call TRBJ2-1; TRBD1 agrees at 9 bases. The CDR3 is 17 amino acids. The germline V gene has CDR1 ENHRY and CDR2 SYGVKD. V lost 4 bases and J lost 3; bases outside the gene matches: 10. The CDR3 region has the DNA TGTGCCATCAGTGTACCCCCTGCGGGACAGGGCTACAATGAGCAGTTCTTC. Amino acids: CAISVPPAGQGYNEQFF.

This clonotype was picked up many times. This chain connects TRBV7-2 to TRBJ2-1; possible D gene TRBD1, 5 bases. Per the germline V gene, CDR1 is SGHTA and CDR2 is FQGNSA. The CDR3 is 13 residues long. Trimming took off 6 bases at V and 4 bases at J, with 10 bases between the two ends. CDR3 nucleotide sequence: TGTGCCAGCAGACCCGACAGTTACAATGAGCAGTTCTTC. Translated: CASRPDSYNEQFF.

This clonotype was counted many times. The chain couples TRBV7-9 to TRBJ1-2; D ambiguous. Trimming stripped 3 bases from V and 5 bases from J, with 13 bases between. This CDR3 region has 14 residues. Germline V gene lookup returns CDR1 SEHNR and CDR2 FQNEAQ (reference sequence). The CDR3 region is CASSLIGSAYGYTF. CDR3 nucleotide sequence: TGTGCCAGCAGCTTGATAGGCTCGGCATATGGCTACACCTTC.

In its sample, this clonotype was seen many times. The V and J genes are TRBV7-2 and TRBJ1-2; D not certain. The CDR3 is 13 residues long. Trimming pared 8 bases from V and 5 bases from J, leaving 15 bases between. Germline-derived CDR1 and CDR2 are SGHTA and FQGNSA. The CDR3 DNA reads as TGTGCCAGCCGACCCGGCGGCGGATATGGCTACACCTTC. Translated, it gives CASRPGGGYGYTF. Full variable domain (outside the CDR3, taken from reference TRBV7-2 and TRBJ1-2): GAGVSQSPSNKVTEKGKDVELRCDPISGHTALYWYRQSLGQGLEFLIYFQGNSAPDKSGLPSDRFSAERTGGSVSTLTIQRTQQEDSAVYLCASRPGGGYGYTFGSGTRLTVV.

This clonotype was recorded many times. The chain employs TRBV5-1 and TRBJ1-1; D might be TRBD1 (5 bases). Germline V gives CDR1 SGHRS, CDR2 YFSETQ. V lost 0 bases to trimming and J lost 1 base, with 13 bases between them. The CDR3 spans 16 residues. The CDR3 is CASSLGLGVSNTEAFF. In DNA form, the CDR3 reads TGCGCCAGCAGCTTGGGGTTGGGGGTCTCGAACACTGAAGCTTTCTTT.

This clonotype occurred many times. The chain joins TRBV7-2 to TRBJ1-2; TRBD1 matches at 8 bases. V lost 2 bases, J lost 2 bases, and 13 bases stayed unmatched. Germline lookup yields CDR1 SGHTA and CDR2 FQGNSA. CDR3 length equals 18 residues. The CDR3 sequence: CASSLIGTGHRENYGYTF. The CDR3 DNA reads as TGTGCCAGCAGCTTAATCGGGACAGGCCACCGGGAAAACTATGGCTACACCTTC. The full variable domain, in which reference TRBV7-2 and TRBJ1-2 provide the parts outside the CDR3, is GAGVSQSPSNKVTEKGKDVELRCDPISGHTALYWYRQSLGQGLEFLIYFQGNSAPDKSGLPSDRFSAERTGGSVSTLTIQRTQQEDSAVYLCASSLIGTGHRENYGYTFGSGTRLTVV.

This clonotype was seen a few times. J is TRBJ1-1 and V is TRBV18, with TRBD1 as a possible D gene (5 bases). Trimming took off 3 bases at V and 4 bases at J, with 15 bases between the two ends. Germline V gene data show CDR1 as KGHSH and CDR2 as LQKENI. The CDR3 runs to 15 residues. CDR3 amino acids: CASSPSGYEVTEAFF. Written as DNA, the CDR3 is TGTGCCAGCTCACCCTCAGGGTATGAGGTCACTGAAGCTTTCTTT.

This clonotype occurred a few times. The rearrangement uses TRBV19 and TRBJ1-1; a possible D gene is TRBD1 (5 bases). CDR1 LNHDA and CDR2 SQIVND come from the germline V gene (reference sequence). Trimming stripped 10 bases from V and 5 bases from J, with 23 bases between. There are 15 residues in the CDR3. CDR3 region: CATLPQWGGKTEAFF. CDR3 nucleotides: TGTGCCACTCTACCGCAGTGGGGGGGAAAGACTGAAGCTTTCTTT.

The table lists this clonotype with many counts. The CDR3 region is CASSPAAGGEKLFF. The CDR3 DNA follows: TGTGCCAGCAGCCCAGCCGCGGGTGGGGAAAAACTGTTTTTT. V usage is TRBV11-2 and J usage is TRBJ1-4; no clear D. Trimming took off 5 bases at V and 8 bases at J, with 15 bases between the two ends. CDR1 is SGHAT and CDR2 is FQNNGV in the germline V gene. The CDR3 covers 14 residues.

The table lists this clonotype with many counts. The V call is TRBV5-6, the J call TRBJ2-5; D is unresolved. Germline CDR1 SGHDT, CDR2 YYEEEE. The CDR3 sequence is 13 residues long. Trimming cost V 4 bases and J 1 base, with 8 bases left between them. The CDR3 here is CASSLAVQETQYF. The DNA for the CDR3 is TGTGCCAGCAGCCTTGCGGTCCAAGAGACCCAGTACTTC.

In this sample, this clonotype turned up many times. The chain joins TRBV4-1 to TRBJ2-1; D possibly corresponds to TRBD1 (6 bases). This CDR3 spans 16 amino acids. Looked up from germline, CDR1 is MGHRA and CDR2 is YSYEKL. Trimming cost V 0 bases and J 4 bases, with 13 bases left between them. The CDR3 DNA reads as TGCGCCAGCAGCCAAGATAGGGGGTCCCTTTACAATGAGCAGTTCTTC. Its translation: CASSQDRGSLYNEQFF.

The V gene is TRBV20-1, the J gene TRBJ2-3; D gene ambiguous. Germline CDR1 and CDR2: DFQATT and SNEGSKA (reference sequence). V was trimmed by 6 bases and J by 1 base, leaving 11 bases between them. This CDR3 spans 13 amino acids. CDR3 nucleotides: TGCAGTGCCCCCCCCGCAGGCACAGATACGCAGTATTTT. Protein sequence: CSAPPAGTDTQYF.

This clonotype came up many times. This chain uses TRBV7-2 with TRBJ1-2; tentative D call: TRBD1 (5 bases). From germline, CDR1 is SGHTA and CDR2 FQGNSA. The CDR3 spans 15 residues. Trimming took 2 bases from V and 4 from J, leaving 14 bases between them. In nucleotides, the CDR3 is TGTGCCAGCAGCTTACCCGGGGCGAGGGGCTATGGCTACACCTTC. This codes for CASSLPGARGYGYTF.

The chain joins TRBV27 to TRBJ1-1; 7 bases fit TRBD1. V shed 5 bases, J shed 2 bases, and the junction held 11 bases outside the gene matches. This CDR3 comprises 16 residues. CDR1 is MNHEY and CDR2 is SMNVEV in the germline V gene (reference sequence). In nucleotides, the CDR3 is TGTGCCAGCAGTCTACTTGGGACAGTCCGAAACACTGAAGCTTTCTTT. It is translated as CASSLLGTVRNTEAFF.

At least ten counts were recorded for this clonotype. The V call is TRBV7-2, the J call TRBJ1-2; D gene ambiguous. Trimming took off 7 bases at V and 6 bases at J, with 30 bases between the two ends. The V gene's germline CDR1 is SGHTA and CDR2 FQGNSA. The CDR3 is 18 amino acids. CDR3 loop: CASTSIPIIADRGDGYTF. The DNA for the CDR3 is TGTGCCAGCACCTCGATCCCTATCATAGCGGATCGGGGAGATGGCTACACCTTC.

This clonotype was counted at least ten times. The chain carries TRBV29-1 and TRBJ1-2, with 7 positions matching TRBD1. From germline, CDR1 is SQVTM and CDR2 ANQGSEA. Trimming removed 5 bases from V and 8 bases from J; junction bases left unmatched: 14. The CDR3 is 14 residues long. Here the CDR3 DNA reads TGCAGCGTTCTCCGTGGGTCAGGGGGGCCCGGCTACACCTTC. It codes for CSVLRGSGGPGYTF.